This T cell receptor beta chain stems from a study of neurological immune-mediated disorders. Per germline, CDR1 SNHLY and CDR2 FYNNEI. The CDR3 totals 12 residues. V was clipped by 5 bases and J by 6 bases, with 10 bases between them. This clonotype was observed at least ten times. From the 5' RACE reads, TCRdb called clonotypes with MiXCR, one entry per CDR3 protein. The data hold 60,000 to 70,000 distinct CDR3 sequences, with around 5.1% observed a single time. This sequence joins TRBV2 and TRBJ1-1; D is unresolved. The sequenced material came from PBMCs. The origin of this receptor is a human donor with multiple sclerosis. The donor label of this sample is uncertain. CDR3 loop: CASSPRVSEAFF. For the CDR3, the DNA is TGTGCCAGCAGTCCGAGGGTATCTGAAGCTTTCTTT.